Listed here are 8 T cell receptor beta chains from one sample, sequenced in a study of CD8+CD57+ T cells in acquired aplastic anemia. Sequencing was done on patients that had shown CD8+CD57+ cell expansion by flow cytometry. Genomic DNA constituted the template upon which TCR beta VDJ and CDR3 profiling was performed. A single record per CDR3 protein comes from TCRdb applying MiXCR to the reads. This sample carries approximately 170,000 distinct CDR3 sequences, about 45% of them seen once, and the ten largest clones take under 3.5%. Sequencing was done on a sample of sorted CD4+, CD8+, or CD8+CD57+ T cells (not recorded which) from PBMCs. The receptors were sampled from a human donor with aplastic anemia.

CDR3 DNA sequence: TGTGCCATCAGTGAGAAGAGGACTAGCGGGAGTTCTAATGAGCAGTTCTTC. Protein: CAISEKRTSGSSNEQFF. The gene calls are TRBV10-3 and TRBJ2-1, with 13 bases matching TRBD2. V gave up 2 bases and J gave up 7 bases; unmatched junction bases: 8. The CDR3 has 17 residues. CDR1 is ENHRY and CDR2 is SYGVKD in the germline V gene.

Only a few counts were recorded for this clonotype. The rearrangement links TRBV10-3 to TRBJ2-3, with D possibly matching TRBD1 (6 bases). The germline V and J ends were trimmed by 7 bases and 2 bases, with 10 bases remaining between them. From germline, CDR1 is ENHRY and CDR2 SYGVKD. The CDR3 totals 13 residues. The CDR3 DNA reads as TGTGCCATCATGAAGGGGGACACAGATACGCAGTATTTT. It codes for CAIMKGDTDTQYF.

This clonotype was seen at least ten times. The rearrangement links TRBV5-1 to TRBJ2-7; TRBD2 matches at 9 bases. V lost 0 bases, J lost 1 base, and 2 bases stayed unmatched. The CDR3 consists of 15 residues. Germline values: CDR1 SGHRS, CDR2 YFSETQ. The CDR3 DNA is TGCGCCAGCAGCTTGGTTAGCGGGGGATCCTACGAGCAGTACTTC. Its translation: CASSLVSGGSYEQYF.

Ten or more counts support this clonotype. The V gene is TRBV5-8, the J gene TRBJ2-1; 7 bases are a match to TRBD1. Per the germline V gene, CDR1 is SGHTS and CDR2 is YDEGEE. This CDR3 is 13 amino acids long. Trimming cost V 0 bases and J 7 bases; bases outside gene matches: 1. CDR3 nucleotide sequence: TGTGCCAGCAGCTTGGACAGGGGAAATGAGCAGTTCTTC. Amino acid sequence: CASSLDRGNEQFF.

The V and J genes are TRBV24-1 and TRBJ2-1; D gene unclear. CDR1 and CDR2 (germline): KGHDR, SFDVKD. The CDR3 is 11 residues long. Trimming pared 7 bases from V and 13 bases from J, leaving 13 bases between. The CDR3 sequence is CATRSGQDQFF. Here the CDR3 DNA reads TGTGCCACCAGGTCCGGGCAAGACCAGTTCTTC.

The chain links TRBV19 to TRBJ2-1, with 12 bases that match TRBD2. Germline-derived CDR1 and CDR2 are LNHDA and SQIVND (reference sequence). This CDR3 has 17 residues. Unmatched junction bases numbered 8, after V lost 4 bases and J lost 4 bases. This CDR3 reads CASSTMASGREYNEQFF. CDR3 in DNA: TGTGCCAGTAGTACTATGGCTAGCGGGAGGGAATACAATGAGCAGTTCTTC.

The gene calls are TRBV19 and TRBJ2-7; 9 bases map to TRBD1. Losses at the gene ends were 3 bases for V and 5 bases for J; bases not matched to a gene: 5. Germline V gives CDR1 LNHDA, CDR2 SQIVND (reference sequence). This CDR3 spans 14 amino acids. The CDR3 bases are TGTGCCAGTAGTATTCGGACAGGGGTCGACGAGCAGTACTTC. Amino acid sequence: CASSIRTGVDEQYF.

This clonotype showed up just a few times. As DNA, the CDR3 is TGTGCCACCGGGGGGGGGGGAAGTGGCTACACCTTC. Translated, it gives CATGGGGSGYTF. The chain joins TRBV24-1 to TRBJ1-2; possibly TRBD1 for D (5 bases). This CDR3 has 12 amino acids. The V and J ends lost 9 bases and 7 bases respectively, with 14 bases between them. Per germline, CDR1 KGHDR and CDR2 SFDVKD.